A selection of T cell receptor beta chains follows, all from one sample in a study of blood T cell repertoires in COVID-19. The repertoire was sequenced with immunoSEQ multiplex PCR; TCRdb's copy has only in-frame clones and lacks some. The sample records more than 200,000 clones, 88% being singletons. What was sequenced was peripheral blood. The receptors derive from a man between 70 and 80 years old with acute or convalescent COVID-19. Both conserved end residues are part of each CDR3. Each record gives: clone size, D gene, J gene, V gene, CDR3 protein, CDR3 DNA. D genes are given only for firm matches. Only some rows state a clone size, as once, few, many or a class for expanded clones.

clone size: NA
D gene: NA
J gene: TRBJ2-7
V gene: TRBV6-6
CDR3 protein: CASKKVLGETYEQYF
CDR3 DNA: TGTGCCAGCAAAAAGGTTCTAGGGGAAACCTACGAGCAGTACTTC

clone size: NA
D gene: NA
J gene: TRBJ2-1
V gene: TRBV4-3
CDR3 protein: CASSRSGSSYNEQFF
CDR3 DNA: TGCGCCAGCAGCCGTAGCGGTAGCTCCTACAATGAGCAGTTCTTC

clone size: NA
D gene: NA
J gene: TRBJ2-6
V gene: TRBV2
CDR3 protein: CASSEQGFGAGANVLTF
CDR3 DNA: TGTGCCAGCAGTGAGCAGGGATTTGGCGCTGGGGCCAACGTCCTGACTTTC

clone size: NA
D gene: NA
J gene: TRBJ1-1
V gene: TRBV19
CDR3 protein: CASSILGGRTEAFF
CDR3 DNA: TGTGCCAGTAGTATCCTCGGGGGGAGGACTGAAGCTTTCTTT

clone size: NA
D gene: TRBD1
J gene: TRBJ2-7
V gene: TRBV28
CDR3 protein: CASRGQATLRQYF
CDR3 DNA: TGTGCCAGCAGGGGACAGGCGACGCTAAGGCAGTACTTC

clone size: NA
D gene: TRBD1
J gene: TRBJ1-6
V gene: TRBV7-2
CDR3 protein: CASSWDRRLNSPLHF
CDR3 DNA: TGTGCCAGCAGCTGGGACAGGAGGCTTAATTCACCCCTCCACTTT

clone size: few
D gene: NA
J gene: TRBJ1-5
V gene: TRBV12-3/TRBV12-4
CDR3 protein: CASNRVNNQPQHF
CDR3 DNA: TGTGCCAGCAACAGGGTAAATAATCAGCCCCAGCATTTT

clone size: NA
D gene: TRBD2
J gene: TRBJ2-7
V gene: TRBV6-5
CDR3 protein: CASCLAGVGEQYF
CDR3 DNA: TGTGCCAGCTGTCTAGCGGGAGTGGGCGAGCAGTACTTC

clone size: NA
D gene: NA
J gene: TRBJ1-1
V gene: TRBV18
CDR3 protein: CASSGGLNTEAFF
CDR3 DNA: TGTGCCAGTTCGGGGGGGTTGAACACTGAAGCTTTCTTT

clone size: NA
D gene: NA
J gene: TRBJ2-2
V gene: TRBV19
CDR3 protein: CASSSLSTGELFF
CDR3 DNA: TGTGCCAGTAGTTCGCTAAGCACCGGGGAGCTGTTTTTT

clone size: few
D gene: NA
J gene: TRBJ1-1
V gene: TRBV7-9
CDR3 protein: CASSSQGSDTEAFF
CDR3 DNA: TGTGCCAGCAGCTCACAGGGATCCGACACTGAAGCTTTCTTT

clone size: NA
D gene: NA
J gene: TRBJ2-1
V gene: TRBV6-5
CDR3 protein: CASSYAALTYNEQFF
CDR3 DNA: TGTGCCAGCAGTTACGCGGCCTTGACCTACAATGAGCAGTTCTTC

clone size: NA
D gene: TRBD1
J gene: TRBJ2-7
V gene: TRBV29-1
CDR3 protein: CSVEGTGQGSYEQYF
CDR3 DNA: TGCAGCGTTGAAGGGACAGGGCAAGGATCCTACGAGCAGTACTTC

clone size: NA
D gene: TRBD2
J gene: TRBJ2-1
V gene: TRBV28
CDR3 protein: CASLGESSGYYNEQFF
CDR3 DNA: TGTGCCAGCCTGGGAGAGTCTAGCGGCTACTACAATGAGCAGTTCTTC

clone size: NA
D gene: NA
J gene: TRBJ2-3
V gene: TRBV7-2
CDR3 protein: CASSLGPAAVTQYF
CDR3 DNA: TGTGCCAGCAGCTTAGGTCCTGCCGCAGTTACGCAGTATTTT

clone size: NA
D gene: TRBD1
J gene: TRBJ2-2
V gene: TRBV14
CDR3 protein: CASSRGQSNTGELFF
CDR3 DNA: TGTGCCAGCAGCAGGGGACAGTCGAACACCGGGGAGCTGTTTTTT

clone size: NA
D gene: TRBD1
J gene: TRBJ2-2
V gene: TRBV28
CDR3 protein: CASRSDRASGELFF
CDR3 DNA: TGTGCCAGCAGATCGGACAGGGCGTCCGGGGAGCTGTTTTTT

clone size: NA
D gene: NA
J gene: TRBJ2-1
V gene: TRBV7-2
CDR3 protein: CASSSEGGRGNEQFF
CDR3 DNA: TGTGCCAGCAGCTCAGAGGGGGGGAGGGGCAATGAGCAGTTCTTC

clone size: NA
D gene: TRBD1
J gene: TRBJ1-1
V gene: TRBV5-1
CDR3 protein: CASSPQVTGGTEAFF
CDR3 DNA: TGCGCCAGCAGCCCCCAAGTTACAGGGGGCACTGAAGCTTTCTTT

clone size: NA
D gene: NA
J gene: TRBJ2-3
V gene: TRBV4-2
CDR3 protein: CASSQGASTDTQYF
CDR3 DNA: TGTGCCAGCAGCCAGGGGGCGAGCACAGATACGCAGTATTTT

clone size: NA
D gene: NA
J gene: TRBJ2-7
V gene: TRBV5-4
CDR3 protein: CASSLTGSYEQYF
CDR3 DNA: TGTGCCAGCAGCTTAACCGGGTCCTACGAGCAGTACTTC

clone size: NA
D gene: TRBD1
J gene: TRBJ1-5
V gene: TRBV5-6
CDR3 protein: CASSLGDRGGNQPQHF
CDR3 DNA: TGTGCCAGCAGCTTGGGGGACAGGGGAGGCAATCAGCCCCAGCATTTT

clone size: NA
D gene: TRBD1
J gene: TRBJ1-1
V gene: TRBV13
CDR3 protein: CASSLRDSNTEAFF
CDR3 DNA: TGTGCCAGCAGCCTCCGGGACAGTAACACTGAAGCTTTCTTT

clone size: NA
D gene: TRBD1
J gene: TRBJ2-2
V gene: TRBV6-1
CDR3 protein: CASSGTGGNKGGELFF
CDR3 DNA: TGTGCCAGCAGTGGGACAGGGGGCAATAAGGGCGGGGAGCTGTTTTTT

clone size: NA
D gene: TRBD1
J gene: TRBJ1-1
V gene: TRBV19
CDR3 protein: CASSGTGARMNTEAFF
CDR3 DNA: TGTGCCAGTAGTGGAACAGGGGCCAGAATGAACACTGAAGCTTTCTTT

clone size: NA
D gene: TRBD2
J gene: TRBJ2-1
V gene: TRBV18
CDR3 protein: CASSPRSAGTYNEQFF
CDR3 DNA: TGTGCCAGCTCACCGAGATCAGCGGGGACCTACAATGAGCAGTTCTTC

clone size: NA
D gene: NA
J gene: TRBJ1-1
V gene: TRBV3-1/TRBV3-2
CDR3 protein: CASSHRQNTEAFF
CDR3 DNA: TGTGCCAGCAGCCATCGACAGAACACTGAAGCTTTCTTT

clone size: NA
D gene: TRBD1
J gene: TRBJ1-4
V gene: TRBV6-5
CDR3 protein: CASSFGTVEKLFF
CDR3 DNA: TGTGCCAGCAGTTTCGGGACAGTTGAAAAACTGTTTTTT

clone size: NA
D gene: NA
J gene: TRBJ2-2
V gene: TRBV4-1
CDR3 protein: CASSPGGQGYTGELFF
CDR3 DNA: TGCGCCAGCAGCCCCGGTGGGCAGGGGTACACCGGGGAGCTGTTTTTT

clone size: once
D gene: NA
J gene: TRBJ2-7
V gene: TRBV13
CDR3 protein: CASSQAYNEQYF
CDR3 DNA: TGTGCCAGCAGCCAGGCATACAACGAGCAGTACTTC

clone size: NA
D gene: NA
J gene: TRBJ2-7
V gene: TRBV19
CDR3 protein: CASSMFPGEQYF
CDR3 DNA: TGTGCCAGTAGTATGTTTCCAGGCGAGCAGTACTTC

clone size: once
D gene: TRBD2
J gene: TRBJ2-5
V gene: TRBV5-1
CDR3 protein: CASSFRTSVETQYF
CDR3 DNA: TGCGCCAGCAGCTTTCGGACTAGCGTAGAGACCCAGTACTTC

clone size: NA
D gene: NA
J gene: TRBJ2-7
V gene: TRBV19
CDR3 protein: CASSNTGNEQYF
CDR3 DNA: TGTGCCAGTAGTAATACAGGGAACGAGCAGTACTTC

clone size: NA
D gene: NA
J gene: TRBJ1-2
V gene: TRBV29-1
CDR3 protein: CSGGGGSYGYTF
CDR3 DNA: TGCAGTGGGGGCGGGGGCTCTTATGGCTACACCTTC

clone size: NA
D gene: TRBD1
J gene: TRBJ1-4
V gene: TRBV6-6
CDR3 protein: CASLEGARKTNEKLFF
CDR3 DNA: TGTGCCAGCCTCGAGGGGGCGCGGAAGACTAATGAAAAACTGTTTTTT

clone size: NA
D gene: NA
J gene: TRBJ1-5
V gene: TRBV6-2/TRBV6-3
CDR3 protein: CASSWQGGQPQHF
CDR3 DNA: TGTGCCAGCAGCTGGCAGGGCGGCCAGCCCCAGCATTTT

clone size: NA
D gene: TRBD1
J gene: TRBJ2-7
V gene: TRBV28
CDR3 protein: CASSRTGDTYEQYF
CDR3 DNA: TGTGCCAGCAGTCGGACAGGGGACACCTACGAGCAGTACTTC

clone size: once
D gene: NA
J gene: TRBJ1-5
V gene: TRBV28
CDR3 protein: CASRVDSNQPQHF
CDR3 DNA: TGTGCCAGCCGGGTCGATAGCAATCAGCCCCAGCATTTT

clone size: NA
D gene: TRBD1
J gene: TRBJ2-3
V gene: TRBV7-9
CDR3 protein: CASSLVGDRTDTQYF
CDR3 DNA: TGTGCCAGCAGCTTAGTAGGGGACAGAACAGATACGCAGTATTTT

clone size: NA
D gene: NA
J gene: TRBJ2-3
V gene: TRBV29-1
CDR3 protein: CSVELPGKGTDTQYF
CDR3 DNA: TGCAGCGTTGAGTTGCCAGGGAAGGGAACAGATACGCAGTATTTT

clone size: NA
D gene: NA
J gene: TRBJ1-4
V gene: TRBV5-1
CDR3 protein: CASSLEGAKWEKLFF
CDR3 DNA: TGCGCCAGCAGCTTGGAGGGAGCGAAGTGGGAAAAACTGTTTTTT

clone size: NA
D gene: TRBD1
J gene: TRBJ1-5
V gene: TRBV2
CDR3 protein: CASSLQGPNQPQHF
CDR3 DNA: TGTGCCAGCAGTTTACAGGGGCCAAATCAGCCCCAGCATTTT

clone size: NA
D gene: NA
J gene: TRBJ2-7
V gene: TRBV10-1
CDR3 protein: CASSVGPSSYEQYF
CDR3 DNA: TGCGCCAGCAGTGTGGGGCCGAGCTCCTACGAGCAGTACTTC

clone size: few
D gene: TRBD2
J gene: TRBJ2-1
V gene: TRBV28
CDR3 protein: CASRLAGDYNEQFF
CDR3 DNA: TGTGCCAGCAGACTAGCGGGAGACTACAATGAGCAGTTCTTC

clone size: NA
D gene: NA
J gene: TRBJ1-1
V gene: TRBV13
CDR3 protein: CASSPGRATEAFF
CDR3 DNA: TGTGCCAGCAGCCCCGGCAGGGCCACTGAAGCTTTCTTT

clone size: NA
D gene: NA
J gene: TRBJ1-2
V gene: TRBV5-4
CDR3 protein: CASSLGGSTDYGYTF
CDR3 DNA: TGTGCCAGCAGCTTGGGAGGGAGTACGGACTATGGCTACACCTTC

clone size: NA
D gene: TRBD1
J gene: TRBJ2-6
V gene: TRBV5-1
CDR3 protein: CASSDSGGSGANVLTF
CDR3 DNA: TGCGCCAGCAGCGACTCAGGGGGCTCTGGGGCCAACGTCCTGACTTTC

clone size: NA
D gene: TRBD1
J gene: TRBJ2-1
V gene: TRBV5-1
CDR3 protein: CASSFSGTGGYNEQFF
CDR3 DNA: TGCGCCAGCAGCTTTTCCGGGACAGGGGGCTACAATGAGCAGTTCTTC